This T cell receptor (beta chain) was found in a study of vaccination effects on CD4 cells after COVID-19. As regards this clone: Its antigen remains unidentified.

Sequenced by immunoSEQ multiplex PCR; TCRdb stores in-frame clones only, minus some. The sample lists under 40,000 clones, around two thirds seen once, with under 4% in the top ten. CDR3 length: 13 residues. Trimming shortened V by 5 bases and J by 0 bases, and 5 bases separated the two germline ends. Germline CDR1 WNHNN, CDR2 SYGVQD (reference sequence). CD4+ T cells were isolated after approximately 10 days of culture. The chain uses TRBV10-1 and TRBJ2-1; D may be TRBD2 (5 bases). This TCR was sampled from a human donor who received a COVID-19 vaccine. Sequenced here: CD4+ T cells from PBMCs cultured without peptide, sampled before COVID-19 vaccination. The chain's CDR3 is CASSSGSYNEQFF. The DNA of the CDR3 is TGCGCCAGCAGTAGCGGCTCCTACAATGAGCAGTTCTTC.